The 28 T cell receptor beta chains listed next were all sequenced from one sample in a study of T cell repertoires in cytomegalovirus infection. TCRdb re-called the reads with MiXCR, one entry per CDR3 protein. The sample records fewer than 550,000 distinct CDR3 sequences, about 25% being singletons. Input material: PBMCs. The receptor source for this set is a human donor in good health (CMV status not recorded). Some clones in this sample may be carry-over from other donors' samples.

The gene calls are TRBV20-1 and TRBJ2-2, with 11 positions matching TRBD2. The germline gives CDR1 DFQATT, CDR2 SNEGSKA (reference sequence). Germline trimming cut 0 bases from V and 1 base from J; bases unmatched to any gene: 1. The CDR3 has 16 residues. CDR3 coding DNA: TGCAGTGCTAGAGAAACTAGCGGGAGGAACACCGGGGAGCTGTTTTTT. It specifies CSARETSGRNTGELFF.

In its sample, this clonotype was seen a few times. The CDR3 spells CASRIEGNGNQPQHF. The CDR3 DNA sequence: TGTGCCAGCAGAATAGAGGGGAATGGCAATCAGCCCCAGCATTTT. The chain recombines TRBV27 with TRBJ1-5; TRBD1 is a possible D gene (5 bases). Germline V gene lookup returns CDR1 MNHEY and CDR2 SMNVEV (reference sequence). The CDR3 length is 15 residues. The V end lost 6 bases, the J end lost 2 bases, and 14 bases lay between the germline ends.

The rearrangement links TRBV6-2 or TRBV6-3 to TRBJ2-3; D may be TRBD1 (5 bases). Trimming removed 2 bases from V and 0 bases from J, with 12 bases in between. Germline V gene data show CDR1 as MNHEY and CDR2 as SVGEGT. The CDR3 sequence is 16 residues long. The CDR3 nucleotides read TGTGCCAGCAGTTACGGGCAGGGTATAAGCACAGATACGCAGTATTTT. Its protein product is CASSYGQGISTDTQYF.

In its sample, this clonotype was seen many times. V and J are TRBV7-8 and TRBJ1-2, with D hard to call. The ends were cut back, 5 bases at V and 1 base at J, with 8 bases in the middle. In germline, CDR1 is SGHVS, CDR2 FQNEAQ. The CDR3 contains 13 residues. The CDR3 DNA reads TGTGCCAGCAGCCCCCGGGTTAACTATGGCTACACCTTC. Translating it yields CASSPRVNYGYTF.

This clonotype was detected many times. The V gene is TRBV7-9, the J gene TRBJ2-7; no clear D. Germline values: CDR1 SEHNR, CDR2 FQNEAQ (reference sequence). Trimming stripped 1 base from V and 0 bases from J, with 10 bases between. The CDR3 totals 15 residues. This CDR3 reads CASSLVHRSSYEQYV. The CDR3 DNA sequence: TGTGCCAGCAGCTTAGTACATAGGAGCTCCTACGAGCAGTACGTC.

The sample holds many counts of this clonotype. The chain links TRBV7-2 to TRBJ2-5; D is possibly TRBD2 (6 bases). V was clipped by 0 bases and J by 2 bases, with 10 bases between them. The CDR3 loop spans 15 amino acids. The germline CDR1 and CDR2 sequences are SGHTA and FQGNSA. Here the CDR3 DNA reads TGTGCCAGCAGCTTAGCGGCGACTAGGCAAGAGACCCAGTACTTC. This translates into CASSLAATRQETQYF. Combining the CDR3 with reference TRBV7-2 and TRBJ2-5 gives the whole variable domain GAGVSQSPSNKVTEKGKDVELRCDPISGHTALYWYRQSLGQGLEFLIYFQGNSAPDKSGLPSDRFSAERTGGSVSTLTIQRTQQEDSAVYLCASSLAATRQETQYFGPGTRLLVL.

The rearrangement uses TRBV13 and TRBJ2-7; 9 nucleotides align to TRBD2. Germline CDR1 PRHDT, CDR2 FYEKMQ (reference sequence). The trim removed 5 bases at V and 3 bases at J, leaving 8 bases unmatched. CDR3 length equals 15 residues. CDR3 loop: CASSRRTSASYEQYV. Here the CDR3 DNA reads TGTGCCAGCAGCCGGAGGACTAGCGCCAGCTACGAGCAGTACGTC.

This clonotype was seen just once. This chain joins TRBV6-2 or TRBV6-3 and TRBJ2-7, with 8 bases aligning to TRBD2. The CDR3 is made up of 16 amino acids. Trimming at V came to 4 bases and at J to 4 bases, leaving 12 bases not matched to a gene. The germline V gene has CDR1 MNHEY and CDR2 SVGEGT. CDR3 protein: CASSSLRSGSWYEQYF. The CDR3 DNA reads as TGTGCCAGCAGTTCCTTGAGGAGCGGGAGTTGGTACGAGCAGTACTTC.

The chain employs TRBV24-1 and TRBJ2-5; 11 bases map to TRBD2. Trimming cost V 4 bases and J 2 bases; bases outside gene matches: 5. From germline, CDR1 is KGHDR and CDR2 SFDVKD. CDR3 size: 16 residues. The chain's CDR3 is CATSDPTSGKQETQYF. CDR3 DNA: TGTGCCACCAGTGACCCGACTAGCGGGAAACAAGAGACCCAGTACTTC.

This clonotype was counted many times. The chain links TRBV28 to TRBJ2-2; 8 bases agree with TRBD2. J was trimmed by 5 bases and V by 9 bases; bases with no gene match: 2. Germline-derived CDR1 and CDR2 are MDHEN and SYDVKM. The CDR3 contains 12 residues. This CDR3 reads CARERETGELFF. The CDR3 DNA follows: TGTGCCAGAGAGCGGGAGACCGGGGAGCTGTTTTTT. Combining the CDR3 with reference TRBV28 and TRBJ2-2 gives the whole variable domain DVKVTQSSRYLVKRTGEKVFLECVQDMDHENMFWYRQDPGLGLRLIYFSYDVKMKEKGDIPEGYSVSREKKERFSLILESASTNQTSMYLCARERETGELFFGEGSRLTVL.

This chain's CDR3 is CASSLVPNEELFF. For the CDR3, the DNA is TGTGCCAGCAGTTTGGTCCCTAACGAGGAGCTGTTTTTT. The rearrangement links TRBV12-3 or TRBV12-4 to TRBJ2-2; the D is unclear. The CDR3 is 13 residues long. Deletions cut 3 bases from V and 10 bases from J, with 12 bases between.

Many counts were recorded for this clonotype. V and J are TRBV7-2 and TRBJ2-5; 7 nucleotides line up with TRBD1. The germline V gene has CDR1 SGHTA and CDR2 FQGNSA. This CDR3 has 14 amino acids. V gave up 5 bases and J gave up 2 bases; unmatched junction bases: 5. CDR3 sequence reads: CASSPNRGQETQYF. DNA for the CDR3: TGTGCCAGCAGCCCCAACAGGGGTCAAGAGACCCAGTACTTC.

The V gene is TRBV15, the J gene TRBJ1-4; TRBD1 aligns across 8 bases. CDR3 length: 14 amino acids. V gave up 3 bases and J gave up 13 bases; unmatched junction bases: 10. Germline values: CDR1 LNHNV, CDR2 YYDKDF (reference sequence). This chain's CDR3 is CATSRTGTGGGLFF. In nucleotides, the CDR3 is TGTGCCACCAGCAGGACCGGGACAGGCGGTGGACTGTTTTTT. The full variable domain, with the rest looked up from reference TRBV15 and TRBJ1-4, is DAMVIQNPRYQVTQFGKPVTLSCSQTLNHNVMYWYQQKSSQAPKLLFHYYDKDFNNEADTPDNFQSRRPNTSFCFLDIRSPGLGDTAMYLCATSRTGTGGGLFFGSGTQLSVL.

In this sample, this clonotype turned up a few times. This sequence joins TRBV5-4 and TRBJ2-1; D not certain. The CDR3 is made up of 12 amino acids. Trimming shortened V by 1 base and J by 8 bases, and 7 bases separated the two germline ends. Germline V lookup: CDR1 SGHNT, CDR2 YYREEE (reference sequence). DNA for the CDR3: TGTGCCAGCAGCTTGAGCTTGGATGAGCAGTTCTTC. It encodes CASSLSLDEQFF.

The CDR3 sequence is CASSSRQGADTQYF. In nucleotides, the CDR3 is TGTGCCAGCAGCTCGAGACAGGGAGCAGATACGCAGTATTTT. This chain joins TRBV7-2 and TRBJ2-3, with 7 bases that match TRBD1. The CDR3 sequence is 14 residues long. Germline V gene data show CDR1 as SGHTA and CDR2 as FQGNSA. J was trimmed by 4 bases and V by 4 bases; bases with no gene match: 5.

The gene calls are TRBV27 and TRBJ2-2; 7 bases align to TRBD1. V shed 1 base, J shed 3 bases, and the junction held 14 bases outside the gene matches. The V gene's germline CDR1 is MNHEY and CDR2 SMNVEV (reference sequence). The CDR3 is 19 amino acids. The CDR3 reads CASSLFSFLGQTYTGELFF. In DNA form, the CDR3 reads TGTGCCAGCAGTTTATTTAGCTTCTTGGGACAGACCTACACCGGGGAGCTGTTTTTT.

This clonotype has only a few counts. The chain couples TRBV2 to TRBJ2-1; 11 bases agree with TRBD1. CDR1 is SNHLY and CDR2 is FYNNEI in the germline V gene. The V gene end was trimmed by 3 bases and the J gene end by 9 bases; junction bases not matched to a gene: 10. This CDR3 contains 16 residues. The CDR3 spells CASSDRLGTGGGEQFF. The CDR3 region has the DNA TGTGCCAGCAGTGATAGGCTGGGGACAGGGGGAGGTGAGCAGTTCTTC.

The rearrangement links TRBV6-1 to TRBJ2-3; TRBD1 matches 7 bases. CDR1 is MNHNS and CDR2 is SASEGT in the germline V gene. The CDR3 loop spans 15 amino acids. The ends lost 6 bases at V and 6 bases at J; junction bases unmatched: 12. CDR3 in DNA: TGTGCCAGCAGGAGGGACAGATCCACGGGGGATACGCAGTATTTT. Translation: CASRRDRSTGDTQYF.

Only a few counts were recorded for this clonotype. V is TRBV24-1 and J is TRBJ2-2, with a possible D match to TRBD2 (5 bases). The CDR3 covers 14 residues. Trimming left V 6 bases short and J 6 bases short, with 13 bases between. Germline CDR1 KGHDR, CDR2 SFDVKD. The CDR3: CATSKTVASGELFF. Written as DNA, the CDR3 is TGTGCCACCAGTAAAACTGTAGCGTCCGGGGAGCTGTTTTTT.

V gene TRBV7-2 combines with J gene TRBJ1-1; D ambiguous. V was clipped by 4 bases and J by 8 bases, with 17 bases between them. Germline loops: CDR1 SGHTA, CDR2 FQGNSA. This CDR3 region has 14 residues. The CDR3 bases are TGTGCCAGCAGCTCCCGCGGGCCGACCGAAGAAGCTTTCTTT. Translation: CASSSRGPTEEAFF. Supplemented by reference TRBV7-2 and TRBJ1-1, the full variable domain reads GAGVSQSPSNKVTEKGKDVELRCDPISGHTALYWYRQSLGQGLEFLIYFQGNSAPDKSGLPSDRFSAERTGGSVSTLTIQRTQQEDSAVYLCASSSRGPTEEAFFGQGTRLTVV.

The chain joins TRBV6-1 to TRBJ1-2, with D maybe TRBD1 (6 bases). Germline V gene sequence: CDR1 MNHNS, CDR2 SASEGT. The CDR3 length is 13 residues. The V end lost 3 bases, the J end lost 10 bases, and 15 bases lay between the germline ends. The CDR3, as DNA: TGTGCCAGCAGTGAGCGGGGGCTCCCTGACTACACCTTC. Its protein is CASSERGLPDYTF.

The chain links TRBV30 to TRBJ2-1; D remains unclear. Trimming left V 4 bases short and J 6 bases short, with 19 bases between. The CDR3 consists of 15 residues. Per germline, CDR1 GTSNPN and CDR2 SVGIG (reference sequence). The CDR3 region is CAWTPTHGWLNEQFF. CDR3 nucleotides: TGTGCCTGGACCCCGACCCATGGGTGGCTCAATGAGCAGTTCTTC.

This clonotype was counted a few times. The rearrangement uses TRBV19 and TRBJ2-7, with 9 nucleotides matching TRBD2. The V gene's germline CDR1 is LNHDA and CDR2 SQIVND (reference sequence). The CDR3 loop spans 15 amino acids. V trimming: 7 bases; J trimming: 2 bases; junction bases outside the gene matches: 9. The CDR3 protein is CASISRGGGTYEQYV. As DNA, the CDR3 is TGTGCCAGTATCTCGCGCGGGGGGGGTACCTACGAGCAGTACGTC.

Notes on this clonotype: Possible read error: a much larger clone is one base away. The genes are TRBV4-2 and TRBJ2-4, with 10 bases fitting TRBD1. Germline V gene data show CDR1 as LGHNA and CDR2 as YNFKEQ. This CDR3 contains 17 residues. The CDR3: CASIQVGTGVTKNIQYF. The CDR3 nucleotides read TGTGCCAGCATCCAAGTTGGGACAGGGGTGACCAAAAACATTCAGTACTTC.

This clonotype has only a few counts. The J gene is TRBJ1-5, the V gene TRBV7-2; D gene ambiguous. The V and J ends lost 0 bases and 3 bases respectively, with 6 bases between them. The CDR3 consists of 14 residues. Germline V gene lookup returns CDR1 SGHTA and CDR2 FQGNSA. CDR3 sequence reads: CASSLALPNQPQHF. The CDR3, as DNA: TGTGCCAGCAGCTTAGCGCTACCCAATCAGCCCCAGCATTTT.

This clonotype was picked up a small number of times. The chain is built from TRBV4-3 and TRBJ2-2; D is uncertain. Germline V gives CDR1 LGHNA, CDR2 YSLEER. V lost 3 bases, J lost 9 bases, and 8 bases lay in between. The CDR3 is 12 residues long. The CDR3 protein is CASSHPGRELFF. CDR3 nucleotide sequence: TGCGCCAGCAGCCACCCCGGCCGGGAGCTGTTTTTT.

This clonotype was counted between two and nine times. The chain uses TRBV7-9 and TRBJ2-1; D gene unclear. Germline values: CDR1 SEHNR, CDR2 FQNEAQ (reference sequence). Trimming removed 3 bases from V and 0 bases from J, with 6 bases in between. The length of the CDR3 is 14 residues. The CDR3 region is CASSFKSSYNEQFF. In DNA form, the CDR3 reads TGTGCCAGCAGCTTTAAGAGCTCCTACAATGAGCAGTTCTTC.

The rearrangement uses TRBV6-1 and TRBJ2-1; TRBD2 aligns across 16 bases. In germline, CDR1 is MNHNS, CDR2 SASEGT. This CDR3 contains 16 residues. Trimming cost V 3 bases and J 8 bases; bases outside gene matches: 4. DNA for the CDR3: TGTGCCAGCAGTGAGGGGACTAGCGGGAGGGGGCATGAGCAGTTCTTC. This encodes CASSEGTSGRGHEQFF.